This T cell receptor (beta chain) was identified in a study of blood T cell repertoires in COVID-19. Assay used: immunoSEQ multiplex PCR; TCRdb lists only in-frame clones, some missing. Among around 400,000 clones listed, just over 90% were seen once. In terms of age and location, participants ranged from roughly 18 to 100 years and lived in fewer than 30 US areas. Participants had their cohort set by participant-reported clinical history. Germline V lookup: CDR1 SGDLS, CDR2 YYNGEE. The V segment lost 1 base and the J segment 6 bases; nucleotides outside the gene matches: 3. CDR3 length: 14 residues. This clone came up once.

The chain has TRBV9 and TRBJ2-7; TRBD1 matches at 11 bases. Sequencing input: PBMCs or T cells enriched from blood (not recorded which). The sequence derives from a middle-aged woman who had been exposed to COVID-19. CDR3 residues: CASSVRDRGFEQYF. CDR3 in DNA: TGTGCCAGCAGCGTAAGGGACAGGGGGTTCGAGCAGTACTTC. Full variable domain (rest looked up from reference TRBV9 and TRBJ2-7): DSGVTQTPKHLITATGQRVTLRCSPRSGDLSVYWYQQSLDQGLQFLIQYYNGEERAKGNILERFSAQQFPDLHSELNLSSLELGDSALYFCASSVRDRGFEQYFGPGTRLTVT.